The 8 T cell receptor beta chains reported below all come from one sample, sequenced in a study of blood T cell repertoires in COVID-19. Repertoires were generated with immunoSEQ multiplex PCR, while TCRdb's copy carries only in-frame clones and drops some. The data hold approximately 290,000 clones, with about 80% observed a single time. Sequenced sample: peripheral blood. The receptors were gathered from a person between 70 and 80 years old with COVID-19, enrolled during active disease.

The chain links TRBV7-9 to TRBJ1-6; D remains unclear. The germline V gene encodes CDR1 SEHNR and CDR2 FQNEAQ (reference sequence). This CDR3 contains 16 residues. V was shortened by 1 base and J by 8 bases, with 15 bases between the two germline ends. CDR3 DNA: TGTGCCAGCAGCTTAGGGTGGTGGGTCGCGGATTCACCCCTCCACTTT. Its protein is CASSLGWWVADSPLHF.

The chain employs TRBV6-5 and TRBJ2-3, with D perhaps matching TRBD2 (5 bases). Germline V CDR1 and CDR2: MNHEY, SVGAGI. The CDR3 is 13 amino acids. Trimming pared 6 bases from V and 4 bases from J, leaving 11 bases between. CDR3 nucleotide sequence: TGTGCCAGCAGGGCGAGGGCCTCAGATACGCAGTATTTT. Translated: CASRARASDTQYF.

The chain combines TRBV28 with TRBJ2-1, with unresolved D. V was shortened by 5 bases and J by 3 bases, with 11 bases between the two germline ends. The CDR3 is 14 amino acids. Per the germline V gene, CDR1 is MDHEN and CDR2 is SYDVKM. CDR3 amino acids: CASSEAEIYNEQFF. DNA for the CDR3: TGTGCCAGCAGTGAGGCGGAGATCTACAATGAGCAGTTCTTC. The full variable domain, in which reference TRBV28 and TRBJ2-1 provide the parts outside the CDR3, is DVKVTQSSRYLVKRTGEKVFLECVQDMDHENMFWYRQDPGLGLRLIYFSYDVKMKEKGDIPEGYSVSREKKERFSLILESASTNQTSMYLCASSEAEIYNEQFFGPGTRLTVL.

The chain has TRBV7-3 and TRBJ2-3; 11 nucleotides line up with TRBD2. J gave up 3 bases and V 5 bases, and 4 bases lay outside the gene matches. CDR1 SGHTA and CDR2 FQGTGA come from the germline V gene. This CDR3 is built from 15 residues. Here the CDR3 DNA reads TGTGCCAGCAGCCTTAGACTAGCGGGGACAGATACGCAGTATTTT. It is translated as CASSLRLAGTDTQYF.

This rearrangement joins TRBV7-2 to TRBJ2-7, with D maybe TRBD2 (6 bases). Germline lookup yields CDR1 SGHTA and CDR2 FQGNSA. Deletions cut 1 base from V and 4 bases from J, with 11 bases between. The CDR3 covers 14 residues. The CDR3 coding sequence is TGTGCCAGCAGCTTAGTTGGCGGGGCTTACGAGCAGTACTTC. Translated: CASSLVGGAYEQYF.

V usage is TRBV6-5 and J usage is TRBJ1-5, with a tentative D call TRBD1 (5 bases). Trimming cost V 2 bases and J 2 bases, with 13 bases left between them. Germline V gene data show CDR1 as MNHEY and CDR2 as SVGAGI. The CDR3 loop spans 16 amino acids. This chain's CDR3 is CASSYRSGQGNQPQHF. The CDR3, as DNA: TGTGCCAGCAGTTACAGGTCAGGGCAGGGCAATCAGCCCCAGCATTTT.

This chain joins TRBV7-2 and TRBJ2-7; 9 nucleotides agree with TRBD1. With V trimmed by 1 base and J by 1 base, 2 bases remained unmatched. Germline V lookup: CDR1 SGHTA, CDR2 FQGNSA. The CDR3 length is 15 residues. In DNA, the CDR3 is TGTGCCAGCAGCTTAGGGACAGGGGATTCCTACGAGCAGTACTTC. Translated: CASSLGTGDSYEQYF.

This sequence joins TRBV11-1 and TRBJ2-5; 8 bases map to TRBD1. The germline V gene encodes CDR1 SGHAT and CDR2 FQDESV (reference sequence). This CDR3 comprises 14 residues. Trimming removed 5 bases from V and 2 bases from J; junction bases left unmatched: 4. The CDR3 sequence is CASSIHRGQETQYF. The CDR3 region has the DNA TGTGCCAGCAGCATTCACAGGGGGCAAGAGACCCAGTACTTC. The full variable domain, with the rest looked up from reference TRBV11-1 and TRBJ2-5, is EAEVAQSPRYKITEKSQAVAFWCDPISGHATLYWYRQILGQGPELLVQFQDESVVDDSQLPKDRFSAERLKGVDSTLKIQPAELGDSAMYLCASSIHRGQETQYFGPGTRLLVL.